These T cell receptor beta chains were read from a single sample in a study of blood T cell repertoires in COVID-19. Using immunoSEQ multiplex PCR, the repertoire was profiled, and TCRdb retains in-frame clones only, with some absent. The profile shows under 300,000 clones, 83% of them singletons. Sequenced input: peripheral blood. The receptor set was obtained from a woman aged 50 to 60 who had recovered from COVID-19. Each CDR3 is given with its conserved first and last residue.

>TRBJ2-3|TRBV28
CASSRQISTDTQYF
>TRBJ2-1|TRBV28
CASSLPEREPGEQFF
>TRBJ2-3|TRBV11-2
CASSLELPAYF
>TRBJ1-1|TRBV2
CASSPGRRASYAFF
>TRBJ2-5|TRBV7-2
CASSPQRKLQETQYF
>TRBJ1-2|TRBV12-3/TRBV12-4
CASSYRDRAHTF
>TRBJ2-7|TRBV11-3
CASSSDRAHEQYF
>TRBJ2-7|TRBV2
CASRRDLRSYEQYF
>TRBJ2-7|TRBV6-6
CASSYNLGQHMEQYF
>TRBJ2-7|TRBV19
CASSRQGQGESYEQYF
>TRBJ2-1|TRBV7-9
CASTSRDSEQFF
>TRBJ2-1|TRBV4-3
CASSLLYNEQFF
>TRBJ2-3|TRBV19
CASRSGAFTDTQYF
>TRBJ1-2|TRBV6-2/TRBV6-3
CASRQRRDDNYGYTF
>TRBJ2-1|TRBV19
CASSRFSGEYYNEQFF
>TRBJ2-7|TRBV4-3
CASSQDYLIREQYF
>TRBJ1-2|TRBV30
CACPETNYGYTF
>TRBJ2-7|TRBV14
CASSQGIRGLHEQYF
>TRBJ1-2|TRBV11-2
CASSPSGDSDSYTF
>TRBJ1-1|TRBV28
CASSYPQGTYMNTEAFF
>TRBJ1-1|TRBV7-2
CASSLQGVANTEAFF
>TRBJ1-6|TRBV4-3
CASSSRQGRNSPLHF
>TRBJ1-6|TRBV18
CASSPLVWGGDSPLHF
>TRBJ1-1|TRBV7-9
CASSPVGGNTEAFF
>TRBJ2-3|TRBV18
CASSPQGVSTDTQYF
>TRBJ1-5|TRBV27
CASSLAPGLRNQPQHF
>TRBJ2-3|TRBV19
CASSTTSGRAGRTDTQYF
>TRBJ1-4|TRBV28
CASSNGQSLNEKLFF
>TRBJ2-5|TRBV5-4
CASSFNTGDQETQYF
>TRBJ1-5|TRBV7-8
CASSTTGSNQPQHF
>TRBJ2-7|TRBV2
CASSDITSYEQYF
>TRBJ2-2|TRBV4-2
CASSQRTAGENTGELFF
>TRBJ2-3|TRBV11-2
CASSQRASGSADTQYF
>TRBJ1-1|TRBV7-2
CASSLGVLVRGQEAFF
>TRBJ1-5|TRBV28
CASVQGDQPQHF
>TRBJ1-1|TRBV7-6
CASSMSQGRTEAFF
>TRBJ2-2|TRBV15
CATSSGMTGVHGELFF
>TRBJ1-2|TRBV19
CASNDRAWTYGYTF
>TRBJ1-2|TRBV28
CASRTGGYYGYTF
>TRBJ1-1|TRBV9
CASSGRGAANTEAFF
>TRBJ1-1|TRBV4-3
CASSRTTGAASYTEAFF
>TRBJ1-2|TRBV29-1
CSVLGGTYYGYTF
>TRBJ2-1|TRBV4-1
CASSLSGTSVYNEQFF
>TRBJ2-7|TRBV3-1/TRBV3-2
CASSPPEPYEQYF
>TRBJ2-1|TRBV5-1
CASRSLAGVFGEQFF
>TRBJ2-3|TRBV5-4
CASSFGAGAADTQYF
>TRBJ1-6|TRBV4-3
CASSQEMERDYNSPLHF
>TRBJ2-4|TRBV6-1
CASSEASAGSAKNIQYF
>TRBJ2-7|TRBV25-1
CASSVGSGSYEQYF
>TRBJ1-3|TRBV6-5
CASSYSSSGNTIYF
>TRBJ1-1|TRBV27
CASISLVGQLTEAFF
>TRBJ2-7|TRBV6-2/TRBV6-3
CASSYPGLASSYEQYF
>TRBJ2-3|TRBV5-1
CASSSATSTDTQYF
>TRBJ1-5|TRBV19
CASTTLPGEGNQPQHF
>TRBJ2-7|TRBV6-2/TRBV6-3
CASSYLATLAYEQYF